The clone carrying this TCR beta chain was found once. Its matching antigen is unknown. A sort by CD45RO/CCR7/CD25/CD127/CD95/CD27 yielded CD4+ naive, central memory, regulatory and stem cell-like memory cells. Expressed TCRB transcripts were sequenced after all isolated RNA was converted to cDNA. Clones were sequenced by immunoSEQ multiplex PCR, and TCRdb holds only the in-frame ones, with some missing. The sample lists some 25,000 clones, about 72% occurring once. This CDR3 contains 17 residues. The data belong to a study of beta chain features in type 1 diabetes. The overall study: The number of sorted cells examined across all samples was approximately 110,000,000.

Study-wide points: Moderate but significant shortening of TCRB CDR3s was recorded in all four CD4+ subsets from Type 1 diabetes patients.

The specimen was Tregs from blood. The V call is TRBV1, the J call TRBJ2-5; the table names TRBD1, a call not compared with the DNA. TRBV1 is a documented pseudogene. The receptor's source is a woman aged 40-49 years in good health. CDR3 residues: CTSSQDRQHRGVGTQYF. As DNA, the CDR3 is TGCACCAGCAGCCAAGATCGTCAACACAGGGGGGTTGGGACCCAGTACTTC.